This passage covers 22 T cell receptor beta chains from one sample sequenced in a study of early T cells in non-severe SARS-CoV-2 infection. In TCRdb, the 5' RACE reads were re-called with MiXCR into one record per CDR3 protein. The repertoire holds roughly 80,000 distinct CDR3 sequences, with around an eighth as singletons. The sample consisted of whole blood. These receptor sequences come from an adult who was a healthcare worker with PCR-confirmed SARS-CoV-2 infection or an uninfected control (not recorded which).

This clonotype was recorded at least ten times. The CDR3 loop is CASSPTGTGVNEQYF. DNA of the CDR3: TGTGCCAGCAGTCCGACCGGGACAGGGGTCAACGAGCAGTACTTC. The chain links TRBV12-3 or TRBV12-4 to TRBJ2-7, with 10 bases lining up with TRBD1. J was trimmed by 5 bases and V by 5 bases; bases with no gene match: 9. The CDR3 loop spans 15 amino acids.

This clonotype appeared many times. The chain uses TRBV9 and TRBJ2-3; unclear D gene. The V gene lost 4 bases and the J gene lost 4 bases, with 7 bases spanning the gap. The length of the CDR3 is 12 residues. Germline V gives CDR1 SGDLS, CDR2 YYNGEE. CDR3 DNA sequence: TGTGCCAGCAGCCCCCCTGCAGATACGCAGTATTTT. Protein: CASSPPADTQYF.

This clonotype was observed a few times. In nucleotides, the CDR3 is TGTGCCAGCAGCTCGATCGACGGCAATCAGCCCCAGCATTTT. Amino acids: CASSSIDGNQPQHF. The rearrangement joins TRBV7-6 to TRBJ1-5; the D is unclear. From germline, CDR1 is SGHVS and CDR2 FNYEAQ. The CDR3 has 14 residues. The V gene lost 4 bases and the J gene lost 2 bases, with 9 bases spanning the gap. Combining the CDR3 with reference TRBV7-6 and TRBJ1-5 gives the whole variable domain GAGVSQSPRYKVTKRGQDVALRCDPISGHVSLYWYRQALGQGPEFLTYFNYEAQQDKSGLPNDRFSAERPEGSISTLTIQRTEQRDSAMYRCASSSIDGNQPQHFGDGTRLSIL.

The genes are TRBV12-3 or TRBV12-4 and TRBJ1-2; D perhaps matches TRBD1 (6 bases). The CDR3 is made up of 14 amino acids. Trimming took 6 bases from V and 5 from J, leaving 16 bases between them. The CDR3 reads CASRRDMGSYGYTF. The CDR3 region has the DNA TGTGCCAGCAGGCGGGACATGGGTTCGTATGGCTACACCTTC.

This clonotype has at least ten counts. The genes are TRBV12-3 or TRBV12-4 and TRBJ2-4; TRBD1 matches 8 bases. The CDR3 spans 17 residues. V gave up 5 bases and J gave up 1 base; unmatched junction bases: 10. The CDR3 region has the DNA TGTGCCAGCAGTCCTCCGACAGGGGCGGTGGCCAAAAACATTCAGTACTTC. This gives the protein CASSPPTGAVAKNIQYF.

The chain has TRBV7-9 and TRBJ1-1; D not resolved. Germline V gene sequence: CDR1 SEHNR, CDR2 FQNEAQ (reference sequence). V lost 2 bases and J lost 7, with 8 bases in between. The CDR3 spans 12 residues. CDR3 sequence: CASSLLESEAFF. The CDR3, as DNA: TGTGCCAGCAGCTTATTAGAGAGTGAAGCTTTCTTT.

Many counts were recorded for this clonotype. The chain links TRBV12-5 to TRBJ1-5; D unclear. The germline CDR1 and CDR2 sequences are LGHNT and FRNRAP. Trimming removed 1 base from V and 0 bases from J, with 4 bases in between. The CDR3 spans 14 residues. CDR3 sequence reads: CASGLGTSNQPQHF. The CDR3 coding sequence is TGTGCTAGTGGTTTGGGTACTAGCAATCAGCCCCAGCATTTT.

A few counts support this clonotype. This chain joins TRBV19 and TRBJ2-5, with a possible D match to TRBD2 (6 bases). The CDR3 totals 15 residues. Germline assignment: CDR1 LNHDA and CDR2 SQIVND (reference sequence). V was shortened by 2 bases and J by 3 bases, with 13 bases between the two germline ends. CDR3 region: CASSIMDGSKETQYF. The CDR3 bases are TGTGCCAGTAGTATAATGGACGGGAGTAAAGAGACCCAGTACTTC. Complete variable domain (other parts from reference TRBV19 and TRBJ2-5): DGGITQSPKYLFRKEGQNVTLSCEQNLNHDAMYWYRQDPGQGLRLIYYSQIVNDFQKGDIAEGYSVSREKKESFPLTVTSAQKNPTAFYLCASSIMDGSKETQYFGPGTRLLVL.

This chain uses TRBV11-2 with TRBJ2-1; 9 nucleotides agree with TRBD2. CDR1 is SGHAT and CDR2 is FQNNGV in the germline V gene. The CDR3 is made up of 16 amino acids. J was trimmed by 6 bases and V by 1 base; bases with no gene match: 7. In DNA form, the CDR3 reads TGTGCCAGCAGCTTAGTTAAGCGGGGGGACTTCAATGAGCAGTTCTTC. Translation: CASSLVKRGDFNEQFF.

The chain employs TRBV14 and TRBJ1-1; 8 bases fit TRBD1. The germline CDR1 and CDR2 sequences are SGHDN and FVKESK. V lost 4 bases and J lost 3; bases outside the gene matches: 13. The CDR3 is 17 amino acids. The CDR3 reads CASSPLGRGQKDTEAFF. As DNA, the CDR3 is TGTGCCAGCAGCCCCCTGGGCAGGGGGCAAAAGGACACTGAAGCTTTCTTT.

This clonotype came up a few times. The V and J genes are TRBV2 and TRBJ1-5; no firm D call. Germline assignment: CDR1 SNHLY and CDR2 FYNNEI. V dropped 5 bases and J dropped 1 base, with 15 bases sitting between them. The CDR3 sequence is 16 residues long. CDR3 in amino acids: CASSPGEGGSNQPQHF. CDR3 bases: TGTGCCAGCAGTCCAGGAGAGGGCGGGAGCAATCAGCCCCAGCATTTT.

This clonotype was counted only a few times. The genes are TRBV7-2 and TRBJ2-7, with 8 bases identical to TRBD2. Germline assignment: CDR1 SGHTA and CDR2 FQGNSA. CDR3 length equals 14 residues. V gave up 0 bases and J gave up 4 bases; unmatched junction bases: 2. CDR3 sequence: CASSLAGLVYEQYF. Here the CDR3 DNA reads TGTGCCAGCAGCTTAGCGGGACTAGTATACGAGCAGTACTTC.

This clonotype was counted between two and nine times. V is TRBV28 and J is TRBJ2-7; 9 bases are shared with TRBD1. The V gene end was trimmed by 5 bases and the J gene end by 5 bases; junction bases not matched to a gene: 10. CDR3 size: 15 residues. Germline CDR1 MDHEN, CDR2 SYDVKM. CDR3 sequence (DNA): TGTGCCAGCAGTAGGGACCGGGACAGGGCACACGAGCAGTACTTC. Translating gives CASSRDRDRAHEQYF. Full variable domain (missing parts from reference TRBV28 and TRBJ2-7): DVKVTQSSRYLVKRTGEKVFLECVQDMDHENMFWYRQDPGLGLRLIYFSYDVKMKEKGDIPEGYSVSREKKERFSLILESASTNQTSMYLCASSRDRDRAHEQYFGPGTRLTVT.

This clonotype was recorded many times. This chain connects TRBV6-5 to TRBJ1-6, with 7 nucleotides matching TRBD1. J was trimmed by 10 bases and V by 6 bases; bases with no gene match: 6. CDR1 and CDR2 from the germline V gene are MNHEY and SVGAGI. The CDR3 length is 13 residues. CDR3 bases: TGTGCCAGCAGGACCGACAGGGAATCACCCCTCCACTTT. Translating gives CASRTDRESPLHF.

The chain couples TRBV2 to TRBJ2-2, with D possibly TRBD1 on 5 matching bases. The CDR3 runs to 14 residues. CDR1 is SNHLY and CDR2 is FYNNEI in the germline V gene. V was shortened by 6 bases and J by 1 base, with 9 bases between the two germline ends. The CDR3 loop is CASRDRQNTGELFF. CDR3 nucleotide sequence: TGTGCCAGCAGAGACAGACAGAACACCGGGGAGCTGTTTTTT.

This clonotype was picked up a small number of times. This chain links TRBV2 with TRBJ2-1, with a weak D call TRBD1 (7 bases). Germline V gives CDR1 SNHLY, CDR2 FYNNEI. V was trimmed by 10 bases and J by 11 bases, leaving 18 bases between them. The CDR3 is 12 amino acids. The CDR3 here is CAIRGAGQKQFF. CDR3 in DNA: TGTGCCATCAGGGGGGCGGGGCAGAAGCAGTTCTTC.

This chain joins TRBV11-2 and TRBJ2-1, with TRBD2 matching 10 bases. CDR1 and CDR2 (germline): SGHAT, FQNNGV. V shed 5 bases and J 10 bases; nucleotides not matched to a gene: 5. The CDR3 consists of 13 residues. CDR3: CASSPRTSGEQFF. CDR3 nucleotide sequence: TGTGCCAGCAGCCCACGGACTAGCGGAGAGCAGTTCTTC.

This clonotype has a count of ten or more. The chain recombines TRBV10-3 with TRBJ1-1; D is uncertain. This CDR3 comprises 14 residues. CDR1 ENHRY and CDR2 SYGVKD come from the germline V gene. Trimming took off 2 bases at V and 1 base at J, with 8 bases between the two ends. CDR3 loop: CAISEVGRNTEAFF. CDR3 nucleotides: TGTGCCATCAGTGAGGTCGGCAGGAACACTGAAGCTTTCTTT.

V is TRBV2 and J is TRBJ1-1; a weak D match, TRBD1 (5 bases). Germline V gives CDR1 SNHLY, CDR2 FYNNEI. CDR3 length: 12 amino acids. Trimming removed 4 bases at V and 7 bases at J, with 10 bases between. The CDR3 nucleotides are TGTGCCAGCAGTGGGAGTGGGGGTGAAGCTTTCTTT. It translates to CASSGSGGEAFF.

V and J are TRBV25-1 and TRBJ2-1; D remains unclear. CDR3 length: 12 amino acids. Per the germline V gene, CDR1 is MGHDK and CDR2 is SYGVNS. The V end was cut by 4 bases, the J end by 8 bases, with 9 bases between. CDR3 protein: CASSALWDEQFF. CDR3 nucleotide sequence: TGTGCCAGCAGTGCACTCTGGGATGAGCAGTTCTTC.

The chain has TRBV14 and TRBJ2-5; 7 bases align to TRBD1. V gave up 0 bases and J gave up 4 bases; unmatched junction bases: 2. This CDR3 region has 14 residues. Germline CDR1 reads SGHDN; CDR2 reads FVKESK. CDR3 sequence reads: CASSQDNRGETQYF. As DNA, the CDR3 is TGTGCCAGCAGCCAAGATAACAGGGGAGAGACCCAGTACTTC.

This clonotype was observed many times. The chain uses TRBV11-2 and TRBJ2-1; D might be TRBD2 (6 bases). Germline V gives CDR1 SGHAT, CDR2 FQNNGV. This CDR3 region has 15 residues. The V gene lost 1 base and the J gene lost 5 bases, with 12 bases spanning the gap. CDR3 in DNA: TGTGCCAGCAGCTTAGTGCCGGGGGTAGACAATGAGCAGTTCTTC. It specifies CASSLVPGVDNEQFF.